These 10 T cell receptor beta chains were sequenced from one sample in a study of post-analysis software for immune sequencing data. Notes on the study in general: Compared with controls, patients had more of about five TRBV segments, including TRBV5-6, TRBV5-1 and TRBV20-1.

TCR beta cDNA libraries included unique molecular identifiers. TCRdb re-called the PCR reads with MiXCR, one entry per CDR3 protein. The table has a few hundred thousand distinct CDR3 sequences, 30% to 45% seen once. These receptors lack a known antigen. The sequencing sample was made of blood. The origin of the receptors is a girl between 10 and 17 years old with multiple sclerosis.

In its sample, this clonotype was seen a few times. The rearrangement uses TRBV5-1 and TRBJ2-1; TRBD1 matches at 9 bases. CDR1 is SGHRS, CDR2 YFSETQ, per germline. The CDR3 extends over 14 amino acids. J was trimmed by 5 bases and V by 5 bases; bases with no gene match: 5. CDR3 loop: CASSKQGADNEQFF. The CDR3 coding sequence is TGCGCCAGCAGTAAACAGGGGGCGGACAATGAGCAGTTCTTC. The variable domain in full, completed from reference TRBV5-1 and TRBJ2-1, reads KAGVTQTPRYLIKTRGQQVTLSCSPISGHRSVSWYQQTPGQGLQFLFEYFSETQRNKGNFPGRFSGRQFSNSRSEMNVSTLELGDSALYLCASSKQGADNEQFFGPGTRLTVL.

Ten or more counts support this clonotype. The V gene is TRBV5-1, the J gene TRBJ2-5; D remains unclear. Trimming pared 4 bases from V and 4 bases from J, leaving 8 bases between. In germline, CDR1 is SGHRS, CDR2 YFSETQ. This CDR3 has 12 residues. In nucleotides, the CDR3 is TGCGCCAGCAGCCCCCGGAGAGAGACCCAGTACTTC. It yields the protein CASSPRRETQYF.

Only a few counts were recorded for this clonotype. The CDR3 bases are TGCGCCAGCAGCAAACAGGGGTCCGGGGAGCTGTTTTTT. Translating it yields CASSKQGSGELFF. The genes are TRBV5-1 and TRBJ2-2, with 7 nucleotides matching TRBD1. V was clipped by 4 bases and J by 6 bases; unmatched bases: 3. CDR1 is SGHRS, CDR2 YFSETQ, per germline. This CDR3 has 13 residues. The whole variable domain, remainder taken from reference TRBV5-1 and TRBJ2-2, is KAGVTQTPRYLIKTRGQQVTLSCSPISGHRSVSWYQQTPGQGLQFLFEYFSETQRNKGNFPGRFSGRQFSNSRSEMNVSTLELGDSALYLCASSKQGSGELFFGEGSRLTVL.

Worth noting for this clonotype: Being one base from a much bigger clone, this may be a read error. The genes are TRBV5-5 and TRBJ1-4; perhaps TRBD1 as D (6 bases). This CDR3 has 16 amino acids. CDR1 is SGHKS, CDR2 YYEKEE, per germline (reference sequence). The CDR3 is CVSSLGDTYPDEKLFF. In nucleotides, the CDR3 is TGTGTCAGCAGCTTGGGGGACACCTATCCAGATGAAAAACTGTTTTTT.

This clonotype showed up many times. The chain carries TRBV7-9 and TRBJ1-1, with no clear D. Germline lookup yields CDR1 SEHNR and CDR2 FQNEAQ (reference sequence). The CDR3 has 15 residues. Trimming cost V 5 bases and J 5 bases, with 18 bases left between them. For the CDR3, the DNA is TGTGCCAGCAGCCCCGGTAGTACCCTGGATACTGAAGCTTTCTTT. The encoded protein is CASSPGSTLDTEAFF.

The chain carries TRBV5-5 and TRBJ1-6, with D hard to call. The CDR3 runs 15 residues. CDR1 and CDR2 from the germline V gene are SGHKS and YYEKEE (reference sequence). V was pared by 3 bases and J by 9 bases, with 16 bases between. The CDR3 sequence: CASSWTGGEISPLHF. The CDR3 nucleotides read TGTGCCAGCAGCTGGACCGGTGGGGAAATTTCACCCCTCCACTTT.

The chain joins TRBV12-3 or TRBV12-4 to TRBJ2-1; 10 bases align to TRBD2. This CDR3 has 16 residues. Trimming at V came to 5 bases and at J to 10 bases, leaving 14 bases not matched to a gene. CDR3 DNA: TGTGCCAGCAGTGGGGGGAGCGGGGGGGCCGAGAACGAGCAGTTCTTC. It yields the protein CASSGGSGGAENEQFF.

This clonotype was counted at least ten times. The V gene is TRBV6-5, the J gene TRBJ1-1; D is possibly TRBD1 (5 bases). Trimming stripped 2 bases from V and 1 base from J, with 17 bases between. Germline V gene sequence: CDR1 MNHEY, CDR2 SVGAGI. The CDR3 spans 17 residues. CDR3 DNA sequence: TGTGCCAGCAGTTACCGCCTTGGGACGCACGGGAACACTGAAGCTTTCTTT. It is translated as CASSYRLGTHGNTEAFF.

The CDR3 nucleotides are TGTGCCAGCAGCCGGAAGCCGAACACTGAAGCTTTCTTT. This encodes CASSRKPNTEAFF. The chain is built from TRBV3-1 and TRBJ1-1; no definite D call. This CDR3 region has 13 residues. The germline CDR1 and CDR2 sequences are LGHDT and YNNKEL (reference sequence). The germline V and J ends were trimmed by 4 bases and 1 base, with 7 bases remaining between them.

This clonotype was observed at least ten times. This chain joins TRBV27 and TRBJ2-3, with D perhaps TRBD2 (5 bases). Germline assignment: CDR1 MNHEY and CDR2 SMNVEV (reference sequence). This CDR3 spans 15 amino acids. V shed 1 base and J shed 2 bases, with 10 bases lying between them. The CDR3 reads CASSLYAGVTDTQYF. The CDR3 DNA sequence: TGTGCCAGCAGTTTATATGCGGGTGTCACAGATACGCAGTATTTT.